This TCR beta chain appears in the sequencing data of a study of CD8 T cells in Susac syndrome (dated by TCRdb to the late 2010s). Looking at the study overall: The study used repertoire sequencing to test whether antigen drove CD8+ T cell activation and differentiation in Susac syndrome.

Peripheral blood CD8+ and CD4+ T cells from healthy donors, Susac syndrome patients and multiple sclerosis patients were profiled by high-throughput TCR beta sequencing. The multiple sclerosis controls were treatment-naive patients whose relapsing-remitting disease, either stable or active, fulfilled the revised McDonald criteria. CD8+ TEMRA cells were enriched by FACS, while bulk CD8+ and CD4+ T cells were purified by magnetic negative isolation. Blood was collected in EDTA tubes and processed within 24 hours, with PBMCs isolated through density gradient centrifugation. PBMCs intended for TCR sequencing were cryopreserved in liquid nitrogen and thawed later in a water bath at 37 degrees C. The sorted or isolated CD4+, CD8+ and CD8+ TEMRA cells reached a purity of at least 90%. Looking up the germline V gene yields CDR1 MNHNS and CDR2 SASEGT. Measured from the cysteine to the phenylalanine, the CDR3 is 13 residues long. Only the CDR3 part of the read is kept: 39 bases, read in frame from the first base. V was cut back by 3 bases and J by 4 bases, leaving a gap of 7 bases between them.

Paper-wide results and their limitations: The study acknowledged that relatively few individuals were included in the TCR sequencing and HLA analysis.

Of note for this clonotype: The antigen this receptor binds is unknown. No qualities accompany the bases; no much larger clone lies one base away.

RNA was extracted with the RNeasy kit and about 0.5 to 1 ug was reverse transcribed using random hexamers. The immunoSEQ multiplex PCR assay, covering 54 Vbeta and 13 Jbeta segments, was used to amplify TCR beta CDR3 regions. To correct PCR amplification bias, a synthetic template baseline was used for both primer optimization and computational correction. The source study handled its data this way. Only productive sequences were kept, with reads annotated to V, D and J genes according to IMGT and analyzed in immunoSEQ Analyzer. To calculate clonality, Shannon entropy was normalized by log2 of the number of productive unique sequences and then subtracted from one. For each patient and control, public and private clones were evaluated within the 100 most prevalent clones. Clones were defined as Susac-specific when absent from the healthy and MS cohorts, from about 970 published viral clones and from other ImmuneACCESS disease sequences. TCRdb reprocessed the public reads (quality trimming at Q25 with fastp, clone calling with MiXCR) and kept in-frame beta chains. CDR3 protein sequences are deduplicated, and each keeps its most common genes and DNA. It is TCRdb's table, rather than the study itself, that gives the V and J calls and clone size. In all, the sample holds 170,000 or so distinct CDR3 sequences, and 80% to 95% of those were seen once. Approximately 0.094% of the sample is held by the ten biggest clonotypes.

The chain is encoded by TRBV6-1 joined to TRBJ1-5, with no confident D gene call. Material: CD4+ T cells from PBMCs. This sequence was found in a human donor with multiple sclerosis. CDR3 reads: CASSDRMNQPQHF. The nucleotides are TGTGCCAGCAGTGACAGGATGAATCAGCCCCAGCATTTT.